Listed below are T cell receptor beta chains from one sample, sequenced in a study of blood T cell repertoires in COVID-19. The protocol was immunoSEQ multiplex PCR, while the TCRdb copy is restricted to in-frame clones and leaves out a portion. The sample gives tens of thousands of clones, 80% to 95% of which show up once; around 3.2% is in the top ten. The material sequenced was peripheral blood. The source of these receptors is a woman aged 70-85 years with active COVID-19. Each CDR3 is given with its conserved first and last residue. D genes are given only for firm matches. Size is stated for part of the rows, as once, few or many counts, or as a class when the clone is expanded.

cdr3_nt: TGTGCCAGCTCACCACGGTGGCGGGAGGAGAGGAGTGAGCAGTTCTTC; cdr3_aa: CASSPRWREERSEQFF; d_call: TRBD2; j_call: TRBJ2-1; clone_size: NA; v_call: TRBV18
cdr3_nt: TGTGCCAGCAGCTTTCAGGGGGACTATGGCTACACCTTC; cdr3_aa: CASSFQGDYGYTF; d_call: TRBD1; j_call: TRBJ1-2; clone_size: NA; v_call: TRBV5-6
cdr3_nt: TGTGCCAGCTCACCGGGACAGGGAGAGTATCAGCCCCAGCATTTT; cdr3_aa: CASSPGQGEYQPQHF; d_call: TRBD1; j_call: TRBJ1-5; clone_size: NA; v_call: TRBV18
cdr3_nt: TGTGCCAGCAGTGAATATGAGACAAAACGGCAGTTCTTC; cdr3_aa: CASSEYETKRQFF; d_call: NA; j_call: TRBJ2-1; clone_size: NA; v_call: TRBV25-1
cdr3_nt: TGTGCCAGCAGTTTTGTGAGCGGGCCGCAGTACTTC; cdr3_aa: CASSFVSGPQYF; d_call: NA; j_call: TRBJ2-7; clone_size: NA; v_call: TRBV28
cdr3_nt: TGTGCCAGCAGTTACAGGGAGATTGGCTATGGCTACACCTTC; cdr3_aa: CASSYREIGYGYTF; d_call: NA; j_call: TRBJ1-2; clone_size: NA; v_call: TRBV27
cdr3_nt: TGTGCCAGCAGCTCACCTTGGGGGGGTGGAAAGACTGAAGCTTTCTTT; cdr3_aa: CASSSPWGGGKTEAFF; d_call: NA; j_call: TRBJ1-1; clone_size: NA; v_call: TRBV5-4
cdr3_nt: TGTGCCAGCAGCTTCGGGACAGGGTACGAGCAGTACTTC; cdr3_aa: CASSFGTGYEQYF; d_call: TRBD1; j_call: TRBJ2-7; clone_size: once; v_call: TRBV5-4
cdr3_nt: TGTGCCAGCAGCTCCAGGGGGAGGTCTGAAGCTTTCTTT; cdr3_aa: CASSSRGRSEAFF; d_call: TRBD1; j_call: TRBJ1-1; clone_size: NA; v_call: TRBV5-8
cdr3_nt: TGTGCCAGTGCTAGGACAGGGCCCTCTGAGCAGTTCTTC; cdr3_aa: CASARTGPSEQFF; d_call: TRBD1; j_call: TRBJ2-1; clone_size: NA; v_call: TRBV19